This TCR beta chain was captured by sequencing in a study of identical twins. The donor group consisted entirely of healthy Caucasians. Template switching created a universal primer site, and the cDNA included unique molecular identifiers. TCRdb fed the 5' RACE reads into MiXCR, producing one record per CDR3 protein. Of fewer than 250,000 distinct CDR3 sequences listed, about a tenth are singletons. General study findings and limits: Its conclusions, products of cross-sectional statistical analysis, did not come from following the same donors. Models underestimated out-of-frame TCR alpha sharing in monozygotic twins.

Of note for this clonotype: Its antigen is still unknown.

The specimen was memory (CD45RO+) T cells sorted from blood. The TCR comes from a woman aged 18-29 years in good health.

The CDR3 DNA reads TGTGCCAGCAGCTTAGGGGTTTCTGGAGCCCTCTACGAGCAGTACTTC. Its translation is CASSLGVSGALYEQYF. This sequence joins TRBV7-9 and TRBJ2-7; D remains unclear. Between the trimmed V and J ends, which lost 1 base and 3 bases, there was a span of 16 bases. The germline CDR1 and CDR2 sequences are SEHNR and FQNEAQ (reference sequence). The CDR3 extends over 16 amino acids.